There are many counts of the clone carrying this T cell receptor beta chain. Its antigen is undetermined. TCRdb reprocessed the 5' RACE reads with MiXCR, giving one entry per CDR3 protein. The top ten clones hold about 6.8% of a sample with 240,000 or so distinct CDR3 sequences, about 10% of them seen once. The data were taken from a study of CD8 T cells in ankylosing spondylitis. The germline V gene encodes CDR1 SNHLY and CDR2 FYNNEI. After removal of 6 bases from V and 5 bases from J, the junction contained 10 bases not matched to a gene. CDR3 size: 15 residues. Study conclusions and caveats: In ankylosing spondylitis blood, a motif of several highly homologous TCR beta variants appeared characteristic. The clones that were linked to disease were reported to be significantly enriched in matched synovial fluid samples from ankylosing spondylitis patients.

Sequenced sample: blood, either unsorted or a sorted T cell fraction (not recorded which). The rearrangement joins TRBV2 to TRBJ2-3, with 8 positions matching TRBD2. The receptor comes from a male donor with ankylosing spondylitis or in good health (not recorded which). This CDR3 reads CASSANGGAVDTQYF. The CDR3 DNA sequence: TGTGCCAGCAGCGCGAACGGGGGGGCGGTAGATACGCAGTATTTT.